This passage covers 27 T cell receptor beta chains from one sample sequenced in a study of T cell responses to AZD1222 COVID-19 vaccine (dated by TCRdb to the early 2020s). Receptor amplification or capture employed the immunoSEQ multiplex PCR assay. TCRdb limited this immuneACCESS table to in-frame rearrangements with V and J called. A share of clones is missing; checked studies link under half to unresolved V genes, and the rest is unexplained. The sample profile shows nearly 90,000 clones; 88% of them were found once. The ten largest account for 9% to 12% of the sample. The time point label here, explained by the study, means: baseline before first vaccination. The label giving this sample's treatment or condition can be read as: meningococcal conjugate vaccine given as trial control. Material: peripheral blood, obtained on day 0 of MenACWY control vaccination. The receptors stem from an adult in good health.

The V call is TRBV2, the J call TRBJ1-1, with D perhaps TRBD1 (6 bases). Germline-derived CDR1 and CDR2 are SNHLY and FYNNEI. Trimming pared 7 bases from V and 1 base from J, leaving 13 bases between. This CDR3 contains 14 residues. CDR3 sequence: CASNLGQKNTEAFF. The CDR3, as DNA: TGTGCCAGCAACCTGGGACAAAAGAACACTGAAGCTTTCTTT.

This chain connects TRBV10-3 to TRBJ2-1; possibly TRBD2 for D (7 bases). V was cut by 10 bases and J by 5 bases, with 12 bases left in between. This CDR3 contains 12 residues. Germline CDR1 reads ENHRY; CDR2 reads SYGVKD. The CDR3 reads CATGGPNNEQFF. DNA for the CDR3: TGTGCCACCGGGGGGCCTAACAATGAGCAGTTCTTC.

The chain is built from TRBV6-5 and TRBJ1-2; perhaps TRBD1 as D (6 bases). Trimming removed 0 bases at V and 7 bases at J, with 15 bases between. From germline, CDR1 is MNHEY and CDR2 SVGAGI. This CDR3 comprises 15 residues. The DNA of the CDR3 is TGTGCCAGCAGTTACTCGAGAGAAGGGGGTGGTGGCTACACCTTC. The encoded protein is CASSYSREGGGGYTF.

V usage is TRBV2 and J usage is TRBJ1-4; the D gene is possibly TRBD1 (5 bases). This CDR3 is 16 amino acids long. The V end was cut by 2 bases, the J end by 4 bases, with 14 bases between. Germline V gene lookup returns CDR1 SNHLY and CDR2 FYNNEI. In DNA, the CDR3 is TGTGCCAGCAGTGAACGATATTGGGGGGTTAATGAAAAACTGTTTTTT. Translation: CASSERYWGVNEKLFF.

The V call is TRBV11-3, the J call TRBJ2-1; possibly TRBD2 for D (6 bases). CDR1 and CDR2 from the germline V gene are SGHNT and YENEEA. The ends were cut back, 5 bases at V and 5 bases at J, with 16 bases in the middle. CDR3 length equals 15 residues. The CDR3 region has the DNA TGTGCCAGCAGCCTCCTGGCGACGGGAGACAATGAGCAGTTCTTC. This gives the protein CASSLLATGDNEQFF.

V usage is TRBV15 and J usage is TRBJ1-4; D gene unclear. Trimming removed 0 bases at V and 4 bases at J, with 9 bases between. The CDR3 has 15 amino acids. Germline V gene lookup returns CDR1 LNHNV and CDR2 YYDKDF (reference sequence). For the CDR3, the DNA is TGTGCCACCAGCAGAGATGCCCAGCGTAATGAAAAACTGTTTTTT. Protein product: CATSRDAQRNEKLFF.

The CDR3 is CASSHREFPNTGELFF. The CDR3 DNA reads TGTGCCAGCAGCCACAGGGAATTTCCGAACACCGGGGAGCTGTTTTTT. The chain links TRBV4-2 to TRBJ2-2, with D possibly matching TRBD1 (5 bases). The CDR3 runs 16 residues. V was pared by 3 bases and J by 0 bases, with 11 bases between. CDR1 is LGHNA, CDR2 YNFKEQ, per germline.

The CDR3 DNA is TGTGCCAGCAGCCTCGATATGACAGGCCCCAATGAGCAGTTCTTC. This translates into CASSLDMTGPNEQFF. The chain carries TRBV7-2 and TRBJ2-1; perhaps TRBD1 as D (6 bases). V was trimmed by 5 bases and J by 6 bases, leaving 17 bases between them. This CDR3 has 15 amino acids. Per the germline V gene, CDR1 is SGHTA and CDR2 is FQGNSA.

The chain uses TRBV20-1 and TRBJ1-2, with no clear D. This CDR3 spans 11 amino acids. Germline V gives CDR1 DFQATT, CDR2 SNEGSKA (reference sequence). V was clipped by 4 bases and J by 4 bases, with 7 bases between them. In DNA form, the CDR3 reads TGCAGTGCTACGGATCTCTATGGCTACACCTTC. Its protein product is CSATDLYGYTF.

The J gene is TRBJ2-1, the V gene TRBV20-1, with 8 bases that match TRBD2. The germline V gene encodes CDR1 DFQATT and CDR2 SNEGSKA (reference sequence). Trimming at V came to 3 bases and at J to 2 bases, leaving 3 bases not matched to a gene. The CDR3 runs 14 residues. The DNA for the CDR3 is TGCAGTGCTAGTAGCGGGGAGGCCTACAATGAGCAGTTCTTC. The encoded protein is CSASSGEAYNEQFF.

This clone was found a few times. The chain is built from TRBV5-1 and TRBJ1-4, with D possibly matching TRBD1 (5 bases). Germline lookup yields CDR1 SGHRS and CDR2 YFSETQ. This CDR3 has 16 residues. Trimming left V 3 bases short and J 7 bases short, with 19 bases between. Here the CDR3 DNA reads TGCGCCAGCAGCTCCATCACAGGCTTGGGGATTGAAAAACTGTTTTTT. It codes for CASSSITGLGIEKLFF.

This clone occurred a few times. V and J are TRBV5-4 and TRBJ1-2; no reliable D call. Germline CDR1 SGHNT, CDR2 YYREEE (reference sequence). The V end was cut by 4 bases, the J end by 4 bases, with 17 bases between. The CDR3 spans 15 residues. CDR3 nucleotide sequence: TGTGCCAGCAGCCCCCGAGAGGCTGCAGGCTATGGCTACACCTTC. Translation: CASSPREAAGYGYTF. Together with reference TRBV5-4 and TRBJ1-2, the CDR3 gives the full variable domain: ETGVTQSPTHLIKTRGQQVTLRCSSQSGHNTVSWYQQALGQGPQFIFQYYREEENGRGNFPPRFSGLQFPNYSSELNVNALELDDSALYLCASSPREAAGYGYTFGSGTRLTVV.

The V gene is TRBV5-6, the J gene TRBJ2-5; tentatively, D is TRBD1 (5 bases). The CDR3 loop spans 16 amino acids. Trimming cost V 0 bases and J 2 bases, with 14 bases left between them. CDR1 SGHDT and CDR2 YYEEEE come from the germline V gene. This CDR3 reads CASSLGPGWGQETQYF. DNA for the CDR3: TGTGCCAGCAGCTTGGGTCCAGGGTGGGGTCAAGAGACCCAGTACTTC. Together with reference TRBV5-6 and TRBJ2-5, the CDR3 gives the full variable domain: DAGVTQSPTHLIKTRGQQVTLRCSPKSGHDTVSWYQQALGQGPQFIFQYYEEEERQRGNFPDRFSGHQFPNYSSELNVNALLLGDSALYLCASSLGPGWGQETQYFGPGTRLLVL.

Turning to this clone: The sample contains more than one DNA sequence encoding this CDR3. The chain couples TRBV16 to TRBJ2-7, with 7 bases aligning to TRBD1. V was clipped by 3 bases and J by 2 bases; unmatched bases: 13. CDR3 length: 17 residues. Germline assignment: CDR1 KGHSY and CDR2 FQNENV. The CDR3 DNA sequence: TGTGCCAGCAGCCACATAATGAACAACAGGGGCCCCTACGAGCAGTACTTC. Its translation: CASSHIMNNRGPYEQYF.

The chain links TRBV7-2 to TRBJ1-1; TRBD1 matches at 11 bases. Germline CDR1 SGHTA, CDR2 FQGNSA. CDR3 length: 15 residues. J lost 1 base, V lost 10 bases, and 8 bases had no gene match. The CDR3 protein is CATARDRGRNTEAFF. The CDR3 DNA sequence: TGTGCCACAGCCCGGGACAGGGGGAGGAACACTGAAGCTTTCTTT.

The chain combines TRBV3-1 (or the pseudogene TRBV3-2) with TRBJ2-7; D is unresolved. The CDR3 covers 14 residues. The ends were cut back, 1 base at V and 1 base at J, with 8 bases in the middle. Per the germline V gene, CDR1 is LGHDT and CDR2 is YNNKEL (reference sequence). CDR3 sequence (DNA): TGTGCCAGCAGCCAAGGGTACCCGTCCTACGAGCAGTACTTC. Residues: CASSQGYPSYEQYF.

The genes are TRBV18 and TRBJ1-1, with 10 bases identical to TRBD1. Germline lookup yields CDR1 KGHSH and CDR2 LQKENI. Unmatched junction bases numbered 4, after V lost 3 bases and J lost 3 bases. The CDR3 length is 15 residues. The CDR3 coding sequence is TGTGCCAGCTCACCCCGGGACAGGGGCGACACTGAAGCTTTCTTT. It is translated as CASSPRDRGDTEAFF.

The count of this clone is one. The chain uses TRBV5-6 and TRBJ1-2; perhaps TRBD1 as D (5 bases). Per germline, CDR1 SGHDT and CDR2 YYEEEE. The CDR3 runs to 14 residues. Trimming took 3 bases from V and 2 from J, leaving 11 bases between them. CDR3 in DNA: TGTGCCAGCAGCTCCTTTCCAGGGAACTATGGCTACACCTTC. Translation gives CASSSFPGNYGYTF.

V gene TRBV6-1 combines with J gene TRBJ2-2; D gene ambiguous. CDR1 MNHNS and CDR2 SASEGT come from the germline V gene. With 2 bases removed from V and 0 bases from J, the gap between germline ends came to 10 bases. This CDR3 comprises 16 residues. CDR3 nucleotide sequence: TGTGCCAGCAGTGAAAATCATTTCGCGAACACCGGGGAGCTGTTTTTT. Its translation is CASSENHFANTGELFF.

This chain joins TRBV7-9 and TRBJ1-1, with TRBD1 as a possible D gene (5 bases). The germline gives CDR1 SEHNR, CDR2 FQNEAQ (reference sequence). The CDR3 is 13 residues long. Trimming left V 7 bases short and J 1 base short, with 10 bases between. The CDR3 nucleotides read TGTGCCAGCACGCCAGGGTGGAACACTGAAGCTTTCTTT. Translation: CASTPGWNTEAFF.

The genes are TRBV2 and TRBJ2-3, with 10 nucleotides matching TRBD1. After removal of 8 bases from V and 0 bases from J, the junction contained 11 bases not matched to a gene. CDR1 and CDR2 from the germline V gene are SNHLY and FYNNEI. This CDR3 contains 17 residues. CDR3 in amino acids: CASLRDRGTVSTDTQYF. The CDR3 DNA follows: TGTGCCAGCCTCCGGGACAGGGGTACGGTTAGCACAGATACGCAGTATTTT.

The chain couples TRBV5-1 to TRBJ1-6, with 11 bases lining up with TRBD1. This CDR3 has 16 residues. The germline V gene has CDR1 SGHRS and CDR2 YFSETQ. V gave up 4 bases and J gave up 9 bases; unmatched junction bases: 9. CDR3 DNA: TGCGCCAGCAGCGCTTCAGAGGGACAGGGGGGTTCACCCCTCCACTTT. Translating it yields CASSASEGQGGSPLHF.

This chain connects TRBV4-2 to TRBJ2-7, with 9 bases lining up with TRBD1. Germline trimming cut 0 bases from V and 3 bases from J; bases unmatched to any gene: 3. In germline, CDR1 is LGHNA, CDR2 YNFKEQ. The CDR3 totals 15 residues. The CDR3 loop reads CASSQDTGGFYEQYF. DNA of the CDR3: TGTGCCAGCAGCCAAGATACAGGGGGCTTCTACGAGCAGTACTTC.

V usage is TRBV4-2 and J usage is TRBJ2-4; possible D gene TRBD1, 6 bases. With 0 bases removed from V and 0 bases from J, the gap between germline ends came to 9 bases. CDR1 and CDR2 (germline): LGHNA, YNFKEQ. The CDR3 totals 16 residues. DNA of the CDR3: TGTGCCAGCAGCCAAGAAATAGGGGGAGCCAAAAACATTCAGTACTTC. The encoded protein is CASSQEIGGAKNIQYF.

This rearrangement joins TRBV20-1 to TRBJ2-7; D unclear. Germline CDR1 is DFQATT and CDR2 is SNEGSKA (reference sequence). This CDR3 has 11 residues. V lost 0 bases and J 5 bases, leaving 5 bases between the germline ends. For the CDR3, the DNA is TGCAGTGCTAGAGATACAAACGAGCAGTACTTC. Amino acids: CSARDTNEQYF.

The chain joins TRBV7-6 to TRBJ2-1; 7 bases agree with TRBD1. CDR3 length: 17 residues. The ends lost 5 bases at V and 4 bases at J; junction bases unmatched: 14. CDR1 SGHVS and CDR2 FNYEAQ come from the germline V gene. The CDR3 is CASSQYPGQYQYNEQFF. CDR3 nucleotide sequence: TGTGCCAGCAGCCAATATCCGGGACAGTACCAGTACAATGAGCAGTTCTTC. Supplemented by reference TRBV7-6 and TRBJ2-1, the full variable domain reads GAGVSQSPRYKVTKRGQDVALRCDPISGHVSLYWYRQALGQGPEFLTYFNYEAQQDKSGLPNDRFSAERPEGSISTLTIQRTEQRDSAMYRCASSQYPGQYQYNEQFFGPGTRLTVL.

The chain links TRBV5-5 to TRBJ1-2, with D hard to call. This CDR3 is 14 amino acids long. CDR1 is SGHKS, CDR2 YYEKEE, per germline (reference sequence). Trimming pared 0 bases from V and 3 bases from J, leaving 9 bases between. CDR3 sequence (DNA): TGTGCCAGCAGCTTGGAGACTGGGGACTATGGCTACACCTTC. Its translation is CASSLETGDYGYTF.